Sequencing of this TCR beta chain was carried out in a study of T-cell reconstitution after alpha-beta-depleted transplantation in children. Broader study findings: About two months after transplant, alpha-beta T cells reportedly came from several hundred expanded graft clones.

This clonotype was seen ten or more times. Its cognate antigen is unknown. The CDR3 covers 13 residues. CDR1 is SQVTM, CDR2 ANQGSEA, per germline. V lost 4 bases to trimming and J lost 2 bases; unmatched junction nucleotides: 5. As it was prepared, the TCRbeta library received unique molecular identifiers. TCRdb used MiXCR to reprocess the PCR reads, holding one entry per CDR3 protein. The sample records fewer than 1 million distinct CDR3 sequences, roughly 15% being singletons. The chain uses TRBV29-1 and TRBJ2-7, with 7 bases fitting TRBD1. This clonotype originated in a male patient aged 10-17 years who had a stem cell transplant for acute lymphoblastic leukemia, so the T cells may come from the graft donor. Sample: PBMCs, mostly from graft donor cells, taken 360 days after TCRalphabeta/CD19-depleted stem cell transplant. CDR3 DNA: TGCAGCGTTGGACAGGGCTATACCTACGAGCAGTACTTC. This sequence encodes CSVGQGYTYEQYF.